These 30 T cell receptor beta chains were sequenced from one sample in a study of T cell repertoires in cytomegalovirus infection. MiXCR, applied by TCRdb to the reads, yields one record per CDR3 protein. The sample contains around 34,000 distinct CDR3 sequences, 40% to 65% of which appear only once. Their antigens remain unidentified. Sequences were derived from CD8+ T cells from cultured PBMCs, sampled from culture after CMV antigen stimulation. The receptors come from a human donor in good health (CMV status not recorded). Some clones in this sample may be carry-over from other donors' samples.

The CDR3 protein is CASSFRLAGEGETQYF. CDR3 bases: TGTGCCAGCAGCTTCAGACTAGCGGGGGAGGGAGAGACCCAGTACTTC. The rearrangement links TRBV7-6 to TRBJ2-5; 12 bases map to TRBD2. This CDR3 contains 16 residues. Germline values: CDR1 SGHVS, CDR2 FNYEAQ. Trimming at V came to 3 bases and at J to 4 bases, leaving 6 bases not matched to a gene. Full variable domain (missing parts from reference TRBV7-6 and TRBJ2-5): GAGVSQSPRYKVTKRGQDVALRCDPISGHVSLYWYRQALGQGPEFLTYFNYEAQQDKSGLPNDRFSAERPEGSISTLTIQRTEQRDSAMYRCASSFRLAGEGETQYFGPGTRLLVL.

This clonotype was counted a few times. V gene TRBV27 combines with J gene TRBJ2-3, with a possible D match to TRBD2 (6 bases). The V end was cut by 2 bases, the J end by 4 bases, with 13 bases between. The CDR3 runs 15 residues. Germline V gives CDR1 MNHEY, CDR2 SMNVEV (reference sequence). DNA of the CDR3: TGTGCCAGCAGTTTAGTTGGGGGGTTGGCAGATACGCAGTATTTT. This translates into CASSLVGGLADTQYF.

Only a few counts were recorded for this clonotype. V is TRBV20-1 and J is TRBJ2-7; D is perhaps TRBD1 or TRBD2 (6 bases each). The CDR3 sequence is 14 residues long. From germline, CDR1 is DFQATT and CDR2 SNEGSKA (reference sequence). V shed 5 bases and J shed 3 bases, with 17 bases lying between them. In nucleotides, the CDR3 is TGCAGTGCTTGGGGGCTACGGGGGATCTACGAGCAGTACTTC. It yields the protein CSAWGLRGIYEQYF.

The V gene is TRBV5-5, the J gene TRBJ2-1; the D is unclear. V lost 4 bases, J lost 0 bases, and 11 bases lay in between. The CDR3 is 15 amino acids. Germline loops: CDR1 SGHKS, CDR2 YYEKEE (reference sequence). DNA of the CDR3: TGTGCCAGCAGCGAACAAGATCGCTCCTACAATGAGCAGTTCTTC. Encoded protein: CASSEQDRSYNEQFF.

This clonotype was detected only once. This CDR3 reads CASSQEWGRLDEQFF. The CDR3 nucleotides are TGCGCCAGCAGCCAAGAATGGGGAAGACTCGATGAGCAGTTCTTC. This chain uses TRBV4-3 with TRBJ2-1; no firm D call. Germline CDR1 and CDR2: LGHNA and YSLEER. The CDR3 sequence is 15 residues long. V lost 0 bases and J 8 bases, leaving 14 bases between the germline ends.

This clonotype has a single count. The CDR3 loop reads CAGRTGETQYF. Written as DNA, the CDR3 is TGTGCCGGCAGGACAGGGGAGACCCAGTACTTC. This chain uses TRBV10-3 with TRBJ2-5, with 8 bases identical to TRBD1. Trimming removed 11 bases from V and 5 bases from J; junction bases left unmatched: 4. The CDR3 length is 11 residues. Per the germline V gene, CDR1 is ENHRY and CDR2 is SYGVKD.

This clonotype was picked up one time. The chain couples TRBV12-3 or TRBV12-4 to TRBJ2-7, with 11 bases that match TRBD2. J gave up 6 bases and V 10 bases, and 2 bases lay outside the gene matches. This CDR3 is built from 11 residues. The CDR3 DNA is TGTGCCATCCTAGCGGGAGGCGAGCAGTACTTC. Its protein is CAILAGGEQYF.

The chain employs TRBV19 and TRBJ2-7, with 7 bases matching TRBD1. The CDR3 consists of 14 residues. Unmatched junction bases numbered 5, after V lost 2 bases and J lost 4 bases. CDR1 is LNHDA and CDR2 is SQIVND in the germline V gene (reference sequence). CDR3 protein: CASSINRGMYEQYF. CDR3 DNA: TGTGCCAGTAGTATAAACAGGGGAATGTACGAGCAGTACTTC.

Only one count was recorded for this clonotype. The gene calls are TRBV4-1 and TRBJ2-2, with D possibly matching TRBD1 (6 bases). The germline gives CDR1 MGHRA, CDR2 YSYEKL. The length of the CDR3 is 14 residues. V lost 4 bases to trimming and J lost 2 bases, with 8 bases between them. The CDR3, as DNA: TGCGCCAGCAGCCGGACAGAAAACACCGGGGAGCTGTTTTTT. This encodes CASSRTENTGELFF.

V gene TRBV12-3 or TRBV12-4 combines with J gene TRBJ2-7, with D hard to call. There are 14 residues in the CDR3. The V end was cut by 3 bases, the J end by 4 bases, with 13 bases between. The CDR3, as DNA: TGTGCCAGCAGTTTTACTGGGGATAGATACGAGCAGTACTTC. Residues: CASSFTGDRYEQYF.

This clonotype was found a few times. This chain joins TRBV7-2 and TRBJ2-7, with 10 nucleotides matching TRBD2. The germline V gene has CDR1 SGHTA and CDR2 FQGNSA. V lost 6 bases and J lost 6; bases outside the gene matches: 8. The CDR3 loop spans 14 amino acids. Here the CDR3 DNA reads TGTGCCAGCAGGCCCGGGACTAGCGTCGGCGAGCAGTACTTC. The encoded protein is CASRPGTSVGEQYF.

This clonotype was observed a single time. V gene TRBV19 combines with J gene TRBJ2-7, with 8 bases matching TRBD2. Trimming took 5 bases from V and 5 from J; bases not matched to a gene: 5. CDR1 is LNHDA and CDR2 is SQIVND in the germline V gene (reference sequence). The CDR3 length is 13 residues. CDR3 DNA: TGTGCCAGTAGTTTAAGCGGGAGAAACGAGCAGTACTTC. Amino acids: CASSLSGRNEQYF.

The chain couples TRBV10-3 to TRBJ2-5; 9 bases are shared with TRBD1. With V trimmed by 5 bases and J by 5 bases, 6 bases remained unmatched. CDR1 is ENHRY and CDR2 is SYGVKD in the germline V gene. The CDR3 extends over 14 amino acids. The CDR3 DNA reads TGTGCCATCAGTTCACAGGGGGCAGGGGAGACCCAGTACTTC. Translation gives CAISSQGAGETQYF.

This chain uses TRBV28 with TRBJ2-6; D tentatively fits TRBD1 or TRBD2 (6 bases each). This CDR3 region has 18 residues. Germline lookup yields CDR1 MDHEN and CDR2 SYDVKM. The V end lost 2 bases, the J end lost 0 bases, and 14 bases lay between the germline ends. This CDR3 is CASSLNGGAPSGANVLTF. The CDR3 coding sequence is TGTGCCAGCAGTTTAAACGGGGGCGCCCCCTCTGGGGCCAACGTCCTGACTTTC. Based on the CDR3 plus reference TRBV28 and TRBJ2-6, the full variable domain is DVKVTQSSRYLVKRTGEKVFLECVQDMDHENMFWYRQDPGLGLRLIYFSYDVKMKEKGDIPEGYSVSREKKERFSLILESASTNQTSMYLCASSLNGGAPSGANVLTFGAGSRLTVL.

In nucleotides, the CDR3 is TGTGCCAGCAGCAAAGACCCGGGACAGGGGGGCTACGAGCAGTACTTC. It specifies CASSKDPGQGGYEQYF. The rearrangement links TRBV7-2 to TRBJ2-7; 11 bases are shared with TRBD1. Germline CDR1 and CDR2: SGHTA and FQGNSA. CDR3 size: 16 residues. With 5 bases clipped from V and 3 bases from J, the junction kept 9 bases outside the gene matches.

The genes are TRBV7-8 and TRBJ2-3; TRBD2 agrees at 13 bases. CDR1 and CDR2 (germline): SGHVS, FQNEAQ. The CDR3 is 17 amino acids. V dropped 3 bases and J dropped 5; count of bases not matched to a gene: 8. CDR3 DNA sequence: TGTGCCAGCAGCTTCTTCACTAGCGGGAGGGCCAAAGATACGCAGTATTTT. Protein sequence: CASSFFTSGRAKDTQYF.

The J gene is TRBJ2-2, the V gene TRBV29-1; 7 bases match TRBD1. CDR1 and CDR2 from the germline V gene are SQVTM and ANQGSEA. The CDR3 contains 13 residues. With V trimmed by 7 bases and J by 1 base, 3 bases remained unmatched. The CDR3 DNA reads as TGCAGCGCTGACAGGGAGAACACCGGGGAGCTGTTTTTT. The encoded protein is CSADRENTGELFF.

This clonotype was picked up a small number of times. V gene TRBV19 combines with J gene TRBJ2-1, with 11 bases lining up with TRBD1. Germline values: CDR1 LNHDA, CDR2 SQIVND (reference sequence). V was clipped by 6 bases and J by 9 bases; unmatched bases: 7. CDR3 length: 14 residues. CDR3 amino acids: CASRGQGVEGEQFF. The CDR3 region has the DNA TGTGCCAGTAGGGGACAGGGGGTAGAGGGTGAGCAGTTCTTC.

The chain joins TRBV5-1 to TRBJ2-7; 9 bases align to TRBD1. From germline, CDR1 is SGHRS and CDR2 YFSETQ. This CDR3 comprises 15 residues. J gave up 3 bases and V 3 bases, and 7 bases lay outside the gene matches. The CDR3 coding sequence is TGCGCCAGCAGCTCACCCGGGACAGGGAACTACGAGCAGTACTTC. Protein: CASSSPGTGNYEQYF.

This clonotype has just a few counts. The rearrangement links TRBV7-8 to TRBJ2-7; D may correspond to TRBD1 or TRBD2 (5 bases each). CDR3 length equals 15 residues. CDR1 SGHVS and CDR2 FQNEAQ come from the germline V gene. Trimming cost V 5 bases and J 3 bases, with 17 bases left between them. CDR3 region: CASSPLTGAVYEQYF. In DNA, the CDR3 is TGTGCCAGCAGCCCCCTGACCGGGGCCGTCTACGAGCAGTACTTC.

This chain connects TRBV30 to TRBJ2-1; 7 bases are a match to TRBD2. Germline V gene sequence: CDR1 GTSNPN, CDR2 SVGIG (reference sequence). The CDR3 covers 12 residues. V dropped 5 bases and J dropped 3; count of bases not matched to a gene: 1. The CDR3 spells CAWGRGYNEQFF. CDR3 DNA sequence: TGTGCCTGGGGGAGGGGCTACAATGAGCAGTTCTTC.

This clonotype was found once. This rearrangement joins TRBV27 to TRBJ2-2; possibly TRBD1 or TRBD2 for D (5 bases each). This CDR3 has 16 amino acids. Germline CDR1 and CDR2: MNHEY and SMNVEV (reference sequence). Trimming removed 5 bases from V and 6 bases from J, with 19 bases in between. In DNA, the CDR3 is TGTGCCAGCAGTCCCGGGACGAAACTATGGGCCGGGGAGCTGTTTTTT. Protein sequence: CASSPGTKLWAGELFF.

CDR3 sequence (DNA): TGTGCCAGCAGCCAAATCGTCCTGTGGCCGGCAACCTACGAGCAGTACTTC. This translates into CASSQIVLWPATYEQYF. This rearrangement joins TRBV11-2 to TRBJ2-7; unclear D gene. V was pared by 5 bases and J by 2 bases, with 22 bases between. Germline V gives CDR1 SGHAT, CDR2 FQNNGV. The CDR3 runs 17 residues. The variable domain in full, with the rest retrieved from reference TRBV11-2 and TRBJ2-7, is EAGVAQSPRYKIIEKRQSVAFWCNPISGHATLYWYQQILGQGPKLLIQFQNNGVVDDSQLPKDRFSAERLKGVDSTLKIQPAKLEDSAVYLCASSQIVLWPATYEQYFGPGTRLTVT.

The chain is built from TRBV2 and TRBJ1-1, with D possibly TRBD1 on 5 matching bases. In germline, CDR1 is SNHLY, CDR2 FYNNEI. The CDR3 runs to 11 residues. The V end was cut by 9 bases, the J end by 10 bases, with 15 bases between. The DNA of the CDR3 is TGTGCCAGTCCCCTCGGGGCGCGAGCTTTCTTT. Protein: CASPLGARAFF. Combining the CDR3 with reference TRBV2 and TRBJ1-1 gives the whole variable domain EPEVTQTPSHQVTQMGQEVILRCVPISNHLYFYWYRQILGQKVEFLVSFYNNEISEKSEIFDDQFSVERPDGSNFTLKIRSTKLEDSAMYFCASPLGARAFFGQGTRLTVV.

There are a few counts of this clonotype. This rearrangement joins TRBV7-6 to TRBJ2-1; 9 bases line up with TRBD1. Trimming removed 5 bases from V and 8 bases from J; junction bases left unmatched: 7. Germline V CDR1 and CDR2: SGHVS, FNYEAQ. The CDR3 totals 14 residues. The CDR3 DNA reads TGTGCCAGCAGCGCGGGACAGGGTAACGATGAGCAGTTCTTC. Protein sequence: CASSAGQGNDEQFF.

The chain uses TRBV7-9 and TRBJ2-7, with D possibly being TRBD2 (5 bases). Per the germline V gene, CDR1 is SEHNR and CDR2 is FQNEAQ (reference sequence). The V gene lost 4 bases and the J gene lost 7 bases, with 20 bases spanning the gap. This CDR3 is built from 15 residues. The CDR3 here is CASSSPEDGPREQYF. In DNA, the CDR3 is TGTGCCAGCAGCTCGCCGGAGGACGGTCCTCGGGAGCAGTACTTC.

This clonotype is judged medium-sized. The chain carries TRBV7-2 and TRBJ1-2; 7 bases map to TRBD1. This CDR3 comprises 19 residues. Trimming at V came to 1 base and at J to 7 bases, leaving 21 bases not matched to a gene. CDR1 and CDR2 from the germline V gene are SGHTA and FQGNSA. CDR3 sequence (DNA): TGTGCCAGCAGCTTAGGGGACGTCACTCCGACAGGGTTGGGTAGTGGCTACACCTTC. Its protein product is CASSLGDVTPTGLGSGYTF.

Remarks on this clonotype: Germline and junction disagree at one end, which may indicate a read error. The chain recombines TRBV4-1 with TRBJ2-5, with D maybe TRBD1 (6 bases). CDR3 size: 15 residues. Germline assignment: CDR1 MGHRA and CDR2 YSYEKL. CDR3 sequence: CASSRRDIESETQYF. The CDR3 nucleotides are TGTGCCAGCAGTCGTCGGGACATTGAAAGCGAGACCCAGTACTTC.

The V gene is TRBV6-1, the J gene TRBJ1-5; D remains ambiguous. The germline V and J ends were trimmed by 3 bases and 7 bases, with 10 bases remaining between them. CDR1 is MNHNS and CDR2 is SASEGT in the germline V gene. CDR3 length: 13 residues. The CDR3 spells CASSDGVNQPQHF. In DNA form, the CDR3 reads TGTGCCAGCAGTGATGGAGTGAACCAGCCCCAGCATTTT.

V usage is TRBV27 and J usage is TRBJ1-5; 9 bases match TRBD1. CDR1 and CDR2 from the germline V gene are MNHEY and SMNVEV (reference sequence). CDR3 size: 15 residues. V trimming: 5 bases; J trimming: 6 bases; junction bases outside the gene matches: 8. CDR3 in amino acids: CASSLTGGEGQPQHF. CDR3 sequence (DNA): TGTGCCAGCAGTCTTACAGGGGGCGAGGGTCAGCCCCAGCATTTT.